The T cell receptor (beta chain) under discussion was sequenced for a study of Graves' ophthalmopathy and Graves' hyperthyroidism. The CDR3 sequence is 15 residues long. Germline assignment: CDR1 MNHEY and CDR2 SMNVEV (reference sequence). Trimming removed 8 bases from V and 0 bases from J, with 11 bases in between. The diagnosis combined clinical symptoms, thyroxine, TRAb, thyroid ultrasound and orbital computed tomography scans. This clonotype was recorded many times. Scientists amplified the TCR beta CDR3 regions from RNA transcripts. Investigators did first-round RT-PCR with HTBI primers, then second-round multiplex PCR. One entry per CDR3 protein results from TCRdb running MiXCR on the multiplex PCR reads. The repertoire holds approximately 330,000 distinct CDR3 sequences, with roughly 15% as singletons.

The chain has TRBV27 and TRBJ2-6; perhaps TRBD1 as D (6 bases). Material for sequencing was peripheral blood. The clonotype comes from an adult man with Graves' ophthalmopathy. In DNA, the CDR3 is TGTGCCAGCTCGGGACACTCCTCTGGGGCCAACGTCCTGACTTTC. It encodes CASSGHSSGANVLTF.